Below, one T cell receptor beta chain is given with its context. Its antigen remains undetermined. No per-base quality is available; no much larger clone lies one base away. This sample is part of a study of siplizumab effects on memory and regulatory T cells (dated by TCRdb to 2018 to 2020). Background for the entire study: The study looked at the effect of siplizumab, an anti-CD2 antibody, on alloreactive T-cell subsets in allogeneic mixed lymphocyte reactions made from human PBMCs.

General conclusions and limits of the study: Whether proliferating Tregs from siplizumab cultures actually had suppressive function was not functionally confirmed. Roughly 75-95% of proliferating CD4+ or CD8+ clones could not be assigned a naive or memory phenotype. Unstimulated naive T cells appeared more diverse than memory T cells, and naive cells seemed to contribute substantially to the alloresponse. The cumulative frequency of alloreactive sequences traceable to unstimulated CD4+ memory T cells was significantly reduced by siplizumab. Of the alloreactive CD4+ clones that could be mapped, the Treg-derived share averaged roughly 69% with siplizumab compared with around 25% in control reactions. Because sequences at frequencies below about 10^-5 were poorly captured, only a minor fraction of alloreactive clones could be mapped back to unstimulated subsets.

Additional sequencing covered unstimulated subsets from a few donor pairs, namely CD8+ effector memory, CD4+ naive, CD8+ TEMRA, CD4+ memory and CD8+ naive. Sorted unstimulated T cells and proliferating T cells recovered from mixed lymphocyte reactions were subjected to TCRbeta CDR3 sequencing. Fresh whole blood from roughly ten HLA-typed healthy donors was used to isolate PBMCs. Preparation of the library involved the immunoSEQ multiplex PCR assay. The deep sequencing platform assayed roughly 10^5 TCR templates per sample. Genomic DNA extracted from sorted T cells was the material used for TCRbeta CDR3 sequencing. In the authors' own workflow: The R programming language was used for clonal analysis of the TCRbeta CDR3 data. Alloreactive CD4+ and CD8+ clones were defined by comparing unstimulated samples with post-reaction CFSE-low samples. Regulatory or non-regulatory origin was assigned to alloreactive CD4+ clones by matching of sequences to sorted unstimulated Treg and non-Treg repertoires. Held by TCRdb, this immuneACCESS table contains in-frame sequences only and omits some clones. Under half of the omission traces to an unresolved V gene where checked; the cause of the rest is unknown. That table is the source of V, J and clone size, and D and trimming were worked out from the DNA. The sample has 50,000 to 70,000 clones on record, 95% to 98% of them singletons. The ten largest clones capture about 0.095% of the sample.

According to the germline V gene (reference sequence), CDR1 reads DFQATT and CDR2 reads SNEGSKA. The cysteine opens and the phenylalanine closes a CDR3 of 11 amino acids. Only the CDR3 portion is preserved as DNA: 33 bases, with reading frame beginning at the first base. V and J are truncated by 3 bases and 6 bases respectively, leaving an intervening sequence of 9 bases. The clonotype comes from a human donor in good health. The chain is assembled from TRBV20-1 and TRBJ2-7; no confident D gene assignment can be made. The source material was naive CD8+ T cells sorted from blood. Taken with the paper, the label for cell subset or site translates to: unstimulated naive T cells. The DNA sequence is given as TGCAGTGCTAGGTTCCGAGGCGAGCAGTACTTC. This gives the protein CSARFRGEQYF.